Below are 10 T cell receptor beta chains sequenced from a single sample in a study of OX40 agonist ivuxolimab in advanced cancers. Receptor amplification or capture employed the immunoSEQ multiplex PCR assay. TCRdb limited this immuneACCESS table to in-frame rearrangements with V and J called. A share of clones is missing; checked studies link under half to unresolved V genes, and the rest is unexplained. A total of some 37,000 clones appear in this sample, around 82% of them only once. Around 1.8% of the sample is in the top ten clones. Sequencing used CD4+ or CD8+ T cells sorted from blood, obtained in a trial of the OX40 agonist ivuxolimab. The origin of the receptors is an adult with an advanced solid tumor such as melanoma, head and neck, liver or kidney cancer.

V is TRBV5-1 and J is TRBJ2-5; 7 nucleotides align to TRBD1. The CDR3 extends over 13 amino acids. CDR1 and CDR2 (germline): SGHRS, YFSETQ. V lost 5 bases, J lost 2 bases, and 3 bases stayed unmatched. The CDR3 region has the DNA TGCGCCAGCAGGCGGACAGGACAAGAGACCCAGTACTTC. Its protein is CASRRTGQETQYF. The whole variable domain, filled in from reference TRBV5-1 and TRBJ2-5, reads KAGVTQTPRYLIKTRGQQVTLSCSPISGHRSVSWYQQTPGQGLQFLFEYFSETQRNKGNFPGRFSGRQFSNSRSEMNVSTLELGDSALYLCASRRTGQETQYFGPGTRLLVL.

The chain carries TRBV7-2 and TRBJ2-3; D might be TRBD2 (5 bases). Germline-derived CDR1 and CDR2 are SGHTA and FQGNSA. The CDR3 loop spans 15 amino acids. Trimming shortened V by 5 bases and J by 2 bases, and 14 bases separated the two germline ends. CDR3 sequence reads: CASSPIGIYTDTQYF. The DNA of the CDR3 is TGTGCCAGCAGCCCAATCGGGATTTACACAGATACGCAGTATTTT.

This clone was seen more than once but under ten times. V is TRBV2 and J is TRBJ1-5, with 10 nucleotides matching TRBD1. The junction had 6 bases not matched to a gene; V was cut back by 6 bases and J by 1 base. The CDR3 runs to 16 residues. Germline CDR1 reads SNHLY; CDR2 reads FYNNEI. The CDR3 sequence is CASRHPGQGSNQPQHF. DNA of the CDR3: TGTGCCAGCAGGCACCCGGGACAGGGGAGCAATCAGCCCCAGCATTTT.

The chain employs TRBV5-6 and TRBJ2-7; D perhaps matches TRBD1 (5 bases). Germline assignment: CDR1 SGHDT and CDR2 YYEEEE. The CDR3 is made up of 14 amino acids. Trimming removed 0 bases from V and 2 bases from J, with 9 bases in between. The CDR3 sequence is CASSLGTPTYEQYF. In nucleotides, the CDR3 is TGTGCCAGCAGCTTGGGGACACCTACCTACGAGCAGTACTTC.

This chain connects TRBV5-6 to TRBJ1-3; D is unresolved. This CDR3 comprises 16 residues. Trimming removed 2 bases at V and 3 bases at J, with 15 bases between. Germline values: CDR1 SGHDT, CDR2 YYEEEE. The CDR3 region has the DNA TGTGCCAGCAGCTTCTTAAATGGGGAGAGTGGAAACACCATATATTTT. Translating gives CASSFLNGESGNTIYF.

The rearrangement links TRBV2 to TRBJ2-1; D is unresolved. V dropped 4 bases and J dropped 0 bases, with 7 bases sitting between them. This CDR3 has 14 amino acids. Per the germline V gene, CDR1 is SNHLY and CDR2 is FYNNEI. This chain's CDR3 is CASSGYSSYNEQFF. The DNA for the CDR3 is TGTGCCAGCAGTGGATACTCCTCCTACAATGAGCAGTTCTTC.

This clone was seen more than once but under ten times. The V call is TRBV7-8, the J call TRBJ2-7, with D possibly TRBD2 on 6 matching bases. Germline CDR1 and CDR2: SGHVS and FQNEAQ. The CDR3 loop spans 16 amino acids. The V end was cut by 2 bases, the J end by 5 bases, with 19 bases between. CDR3 nucleotides: TGTGCCAGCAGCTTAACTAGTAGGCTAGCGTTGGACGAGCAGTACTTC. It encodes CASSLTSRLALDEQYF.

This chain joins TRBV19 and TRBJ2-2; no clear D gene. Germline values: CDR1 LNHDA, CDR2 SQIVND (reference sequence). V gave up 5 bases and J gave up 1 base, with 5 bases separating them. The CDR3 runs 13 residues. The CDR3 DNA is TGTGCCAGTAGTGCAGGGAACACCGGGGAGCTGTTTTTT. Its protein product is CASSAGNTGELFF.

This clone was seen just once. The CDR3 is CASSRPGSGNTIYF. The DNA of the CDR3 is TGTGCCAGCAGCCGACCAGGCTCTGGAAACACCATATATTTT. The J gene is TRBJ1-3, the V gene TRBV7-2; D uncertain. V gave up 5 bases and J gave up 0 bases, with 8 bases separating them. CDR1 and CDR2 (germline): SGHTA, FQGNSA. This CDR3 comprises 14 residues. Supplemented by reference TRBV7-2 and TRBJ1-3, the full variable domain reads GAGVSQSPSNKVTEKGKDVELRCDPISGHTALYWYRQSLGQGLEFLIYFQGNSAPDKSGLPSDRFSAERTGGSVSTLTIQRTQQEDSAVYLCASSRPGSGNTIYFGEGSWLTVV.

This chain links TRBV5-6 with TRBJ2-5, with no clear D. This CDR3 has 14 amino acids. Trimming stripped 0 bases from V and 9 bases from J, with 15 bases between. Per the germline V gene, CDR1 is SGHDT and CDR2 is YYEEEE. CDR3 loop: CASSLVSANWAQYF. The CDR3 region has the DNA TGTGCCAGCAGCTTGGTTTCGGCCAATTGGGCCCAGTACTTC.